The 14 T cell receptor beta chains below were found in one sample sequenced in a study of vaccination and CD4 T cells after COVID-19. TCRdb redid the calling of the PCR reads with MiXCR, one entry per CDR3 protein. Among approximately 29,000 distinct CDR3 sequences listed, approximately 48% were seen once. Documented time point: late sampling 161 to 241 days after vaccination in a few convalescent patients. The material was CD4+ T cells from blood, obtained about 7 months after SARS-CoV-2 vaccination. The receptors derive from a human donor who had recovered from COVID-19.

This clonotype turned up a few times. J is TRBJ2-7 and V is TRBV20-1; TRBD2 matches at 14 bases. There are 15 residues in the CDR3. Trimming cost V 3 bases and J 0 bases; bases outside gene matches: 1. Germline loops: CDR1 DFQATT, CDR2 SNEGSKA (reference sequence). In DNA, the CDR3 is TGCAGTGCTAGGGGACTAGCGGGAGACTCCTACGAGCAGTACTTC. Amino acid sequence: CSARGLAGDSYEQYF.

In DNA form, the CDR3 reads TGTGCCACCAGTTACAGGGACCCCTCCTACAATGAGCAGTTCTTC. The encoded protein is CATSYRDPSYNEQFF. V and J are TRBV24-1 and TRBJ2-1, with D possibly matching TRBD1 (6 bases). Germline assignment: CDR1 KGHDR and CDR2 SFDVKD. V lost 6 bases and J 0 bases, leaving 11 bases between the germline ends. The CDR3 length is 15 residues.

This clonotype was seen a few times. The chain's CDR3 is CASSLPMGGETYEQYF. The CDR3 bases are TGTGCCAGCAGCTTACCGATGGGCGGGGAGACCTACGAGCAGTACTTC. The J gene is TRBJ2-7, the V gene TRBV7-9, with TRBD2 as a possible D gene (6 bases). Looked up from germline, CDR1 is SEHNR and CDR2 is FQNEAQ (reference sequence). The V end lost 2 bases, the J end lost 2 bases, and 16 bases lay between the germline ends. CDR3 length: 16 residues. The complete variable domain, with remaining parts taken from reference TRBV7-9 and TRBJ2-7, reads DTGVSQNPRHKITKRGQNVTFRCDPISEHNRLYWYRQTLGQGPEFLTYFQNEAQLEKSRLLSDRFSAERPKGSFSTLEIQRTEQGDSAMYLCASSLPMGGETYEQYFGPGTRLTVT.

The V gene is TRBV7-6, the J gene TRBJ2-3, with D tentatively TRBD2 (7 bases). The V and J ends lost 0 bases and 4 bases respectively, with 14 bases between them. Per the germline V gene, CDR1 is SGHVS and CDR2 is FNYEAQ. This CDR3 has 16 residues. CDR3 coding DNA: TGTGCCAGCAGCTTAGCGGGGGGGCTGAGGGCAGATACGCAGTATTTT. This sequence encodes CASSLAGGLRADTQYF.

The chain has TRBV6-1 and TRBJ1-5; D possibly corresponds to TRBD1 (5 bases). CDR3 length: 16 residues. Germline V gene sequence: CDR1 MNHNS, CDR2 SASEGT. With 10 bases removed from V and 1 base from J, the gap between germline ends came to 20 bases. CDR3 residues: CAIKWDGRGSNQPQHF. In DNA form, the CDR3 reads TGTGCCATCAAGTGGGACGGGCGGGGAAGCAATCAGCCCCAGCATTTT.

The CDR3 is CASSSTGGPTDTQYF. Here the CDR3 DNA reads TGTGCCAGCAGCTCAACAGGAGGTCCCACAGATACGCAGTATTTT. The chain recombines TRBV7-3 with TRBJ2-3; D may match TRBD1 or TRBD2 (5 bases each). V lost 4 bases to trimming and J lost 2 bases, with 13 bases between them. The CDR3 consists of 15 residues. Germline CDR1 reads SGHTA; CDR2 reads FQGTGA. Based on the CDR3 plus reference TRBV7-3 and TRBJ2-3, the full variable domain is GAGVSQTPSNKVTEKGKYVELRCDPISGHTALYWYRQSLGQGPEFLIYFQGTGAADDSGLPNDRFFAVRPEGSVSTLKIQRTERGDSAVYLCASSSTGGPTDTQYFGPGTRLTVL.

The V gene is TRBV29-1, the J gene TRBJ1-2, with D perhaps matching TRBD1 (5 bases). Germline V gene data show CDR1 as SQVTM and CDR2 as ANQGSEA. The CDR3 runs to 12 residues. This chain's CDR3 is CSSSAGENGYTF. The CDR3 coding sequence is TGCAGTAGTAGCGCGGGGGAGAATGGCTACACCTTC.

This clonotype was recorded a few times. The chain couples TRBV28 to TRBJ1-5, with no clear D. The CDR3 has 15 amino acids. V gave up 6 bases and J gave up 3 bases, with 15 bases separating them. From germline, CDR1 is MDHEN and CDR2 SYDVKM. DNA for the CDR3: TGTGCCAGCAGGGACCCGGGGTTGGCCAATCAGCCCCAGCATTTT. It translates to CASRDPGLANQPQHF.

J is TRBJ1-6 and V is TRBV6-5; TRBD1 matches 7 bases. V lost 4 bases to trimming and J lost 7 bases; unmatched junction nucleotides: 10. Germline V gives CDR1 MNHEY, CDR2 SVGAGI. The length of the CDR3 is 16 residues. CDR3 nucleotide sequence: TGTGCCAGCAGTTTTGACCCGGGACAGATAAATTCACCCCTCCACTTT. As protein: CASSFDPGQINSPLHF.

This clonotype was observed a single time. CDR3 amino acids: CASRLTDTQYF. DNA for the CDR3: TGTGCCAGCAGACTCACAGATACGCAGTATTTT. The chain recombines TRBV28 with TRBJ2-3, with no clear D. V gave up 6 bases and J gave up 2 bases, with 3 bases separating them. This CDR3 is 11 amino acids long. CDR1 is MDHEN and CDR2 is SYDVKM in the germline V gene.

The J gene is TRBJ1-2, the V gene TRBV28, with D uncertain. Trimming cost V 3 bases and J 4 bases, with 9 bases left between them. Germline V gene lookup returns CDR1 MDHEN and CDR2 SYDVKM. This CDR3 has 13 residues. The CDR3 sequence is CASSFWSGYGYTF. The CDR3 nucleotides read TGTGCCAGCAGTTTTTGGTCGGGCTATGGCTACACCTTC.

The chain combines TRBV20-1 with TRBJ2-7; TRBD1 agrees at 7 bases. CDR3 length equals 15 residues. From germline, CDR1 is DFQATT and CDR2 SNEGSKA (reference sequence). The ends lost 4 bases at V and 3 bases at J; junction bases unmatched: 12. In DNA form, the CDR3 reads TGCAGTGCTACCAATTCCGGGACAGACTTCTACGAGCAGTACTTC. It encodes CSATNSGTDFYEQYF.

V is TRBV28 and J is TRBJ2-3; tentatively, D is TRBD2 (5 bases). The CDR3 consists of 16 residues. CDR1 is MDHEN and CDR2 is SYDVKM in the germline V gene. Trimming cost V 5 bases and J 1 base, with 16 bases left between them. This chain's CDR3 is CASSSLGRRGTDTQYF. The CDR3, as DNA: TGTGCCAGCAGTAGTTTAGGGAGACGAGGCACAGATACGCAGTATTTT.

V usage is TRBV7-2 and J usage is TRBJ2-3, with D hard to call. The V gene's germline CDR1 is SGHTA and CDR2 FQGNSA. This CDR3 is built from 14 residues. Between the trimmed V and J ends, which lost 1 base and 4 bases, there was a span of 9 bases. The CDR3 sequence is CASSLVLSPDTQYF. CDR3 DNA: TGTGCCAGCAGCTTAGTGCTAAGCCCAGATACGCAGTATTTT.